The T cell receptor (beta chain) under discussion was sequenced for a study of blood T cell repertoires in COVID-19. At the level of the study: PBMCs, B-cell-depleted T cells, or T cells provided the cDNA or gDNA that made up the material.

The assay was immunoSEQ multiplex PCR, and TCRdb's table has in-frame clones only and misses some. Of over 200,000 clones listed, 65% to 85% are singletons. The sequenced sample was peripheral blood. This receptor was taken from a woman aged 80 or over with acute or convalescent COVID-19.

The DNA for the CDR3 is TGCGCCAGCAGCCACTCCGGGACTAGCGGGAGGGCCTTCTACAATGAGCAGTTCTTC. Translating gives CASSHSGTSGRAFYNEQFF. V is TRBV4-1 and J is TRBJ2-1, with 16 bases fitting TRBD2. V gave up 3 bases and J gave up 3 bases; unmatched junction bases: 8. The CDR3 spans 19 residues. Germline V lookup: CDR1 MGHRA, CDR2 YSYEKL.